Below, 25 T cell receptor beta chains from the same sample are listed, as sequenced in a study of graft-versus-host responses after intestinal transplantation. Repertoires were generated with immunoSEQ multiplex PCR, while TCRdb's copy carries only in-frame clones and drops some. Among roughly 110,000 clones listed, roughly 90% were seen once. The antigens for these receptors are not known. The sequencing here drew on unstimulated CD4+ T cells sorted from spleen or lymph node cells, taken before transplant. These receptor sequences come from a human donor who was the organ donor for an intestinal transplant.

The chain has TRBV7-9 and TRBJ1-1; maybe TRBD1 (5 bases). Germline assignment: CDR1 SEHNR and CDR2 FQNEAQ (reference sequence). The CDR3 spans 15 residues. V lost 4 bases and J 1 base, leaving 13 bases between the germline ends. The CDR3 region has the DNA TGTGCCAGCAGCTCCTACAGGCTCGAGAACACTGAAGCTTTCTTT. Its translation is CASSSYRLENTEAFF.

This clone was seen a single time. The rearrangement uses TRBV2 and TRBJ1-5; TRBD1 agrees at 11 bases. V shed 6 bases, J shed 1 base, and the junction held 5 bases outside the gene matches. This CDR3 has 16 amino acids. Per the germline V gene, CDR1 is SNHLY and CDR2 is FYNNEI. The DNA for the CDR3 is TGTGCCAGCAGCGCCGGGACAGGGGGAAGCAATCAGCCCCAGCATTTT. Translated, it gives CASSAGTGGSNQPQHF. Full variable domain (missing parts from reference TRBV2 and TRBJ1-5): EPEVTQTPSHQVTQMGQEVILRCVPISNHLYFYWYRQILGQKVEFLVSFYNNEISEKSEIFDDQFSVERPDGSNFTLKIRSTKLEDSAMYFCASSAGTGGSNQPQHFGDGTRLSIL.

This chain uses TRBV2 with TRBJ1-5; possibly TRBD1 for D (5 bases). Germline lookup yields CDR1 SNHLY and CDR2 FYNNEI. V shed 6 bases and J shed 6 bases, with 18 bases lying between them. This CDR3 comprises 15 residues. CDR3 nucleotides: TGTGCCAGCAGGGGTAGAGGGGCCTCCATTCAGCCCCAGCATTTT. Protein product: CASRGRGASIQPQHF. Variable domain in full (rest from reference TRBV2 and TRBJ1-5): EPEVTQTPSHQVTQMGQEVILRCVPISNHLYFYWYRQILGQKVEFLVSFYNNEISEKSEIFDDQFSVERPDGSNFTLKIRSTKLEDSAMYFCASRGRGASIQPQHFGDGTRLSIL.

This chain joins TRBV10-2 and TRBJ2-5; tentatively, D is TRBD2 (6 bases). The assigned J gene may be wrong: the sequence end matches TRBJ2-7 better. The CDR3 totals 16 residues. Germline CDR1 is WSHSY and CDR2 is SAAADI. The CDR3: CASSDYGTSKAYEQYF. CDR3 in DNA: TGCGCCAGCAGTGATTACGGGACTTCCAAGGCCTACGAGCAGTACTTC.

As to this clone: At one end the junction does not follow the germline gene, possibly because of a read error. The chain carries TRBV6-1 and TRBJ1-5; tentatively, D is TRBD1 (5 bases). Germline V gene data show CDR1 as MNHNS and CDR2 as SASEGT. The CDR3 runs 15 residues. The chain's CDR3 is CASREGRQGIQPQHF. The CDR3 bases are TGTGCCAGCAGGGAAGGGCGGCAGGGCATTCAGCCCCAGCATTTT.

The chain has TRBV6-5 and TRBJ2-3; a possible D gene is TRBD1 (6 bases). The CDR3 loop spans 14 amino acids. Germline values: CDR1 MNHEY, CDR2 SVGAGI. V was shortened by 8 bases and J by 0 bases, with 12 bases between the two germline ends. The CDR3: CASSGATSTDTQYF. The CDR3 DNA reads as TGTGCCAGCTCAGGGGCAACTAGCACAGATACGCAGTATTTT.

The V and J genes are TRBV19 and TRBJ1-1, with TRBD1 matching over 7 bases. The CDR3 covers 14 residues. V lost 3 bases, J lost 4 bases, and 5 bases stayed unmatched. The germline V gene has CDR1 LNHDA and CDR2 SQIVND (reference sequence). CDR3 coding DNA: TGTGCCAGTAGTATGCCGACAGGGAGCACTGAAGCTTTCTTT. This gives the protein CASSMPTGSTEAFF.

The chain carries TRBV5-4 and TRBJ1-1; 10 nucleotides agree with TRBD1. The germline CDR1 and CDR2 sequences are SGHNT and YYREEE (reference sequence). The junction had 7 bases not matched to a gene; V was cut back by 4 bases and J by 7 bases. This CDR3 region has 14 residues. As DNA, the CDR3 is TGTGCCAGCAGCAGCCGGACAGGGGGGGATGAAGCTTTCTTT. Protein product: CASSSRTGGDEAFF.

The CDR3 nucleotides read TGTGCCAGCAGAGAACAGGGGTTGAACACTGAAGCTTTCTTT. Residues: CASREQGLNTEAFF. The rearrangement joins TRBV6-1 to TRBJ1-1, with TRBD1 matching over 7 bases. J gave up 0 bases and V 6 bases, and 4 bases lay outside the gene matches. Germline V CDR1 and CDR2: MNHNS, SASEGT. This CDR3 contains 14 residues.

This sequence joins TRBV6-5 and TRBJ1-1, with 8 bases identical to TRBD1. J was trimmed by 8 bases and V by 5 bases; bases with no gene match: 7. CDR3 size: 13 residues. The germline CDR1 and CDR2 sequences are MNHEY and SVGAGI. CDR3: CASSEYRGKEAFF. CDR3 DNA sequence: TGTGCCAGCAGTGAATACAGGGGGAAGGAAGCTTTCTTT.

This clone was recorded once. The V and J genes are TRBV6-5 and TRBJ2-5, with unresolved D. The CDR3 runs 13 residues. V was trimmed by 4 bases and J by 3 bases, leaving 9 bases between them. Germline assignment: CDR1 MNHEY and CDR2 SVGAGI. CDR3 sequence: CASSWRTEETQYF. CDR3 coding DNA: TGTGCCAGCAGTTGGCGAACAGAAGAGACCCAGTACTTC.

In its sample, this clone was seen a few times. The identical CDR3 is also encoded by other nucleotide sequences in the sample. The J gene is TRBJ2-2, the V gene TRBV4-1; D ambiguous. CDR1 MGHRA and CDR2 YSYEKL come from the germline V gene. Trimming took 4 bases from V and 0 from J, leaving 6 bases between them. CDR3 length: 14 amino acids. The CDR3 here is CASSPGPNTGELFF. Here the CDR3 DNA reads TGCGCCAGCAGCCCCGGCCCGAACACCGGGGAGCTGTTTTTT.

This clone was seen a single time. The V gene is TRBV19, the J gene TRBJ1-2; 7 nucleotides match TRBD1. The J segment lost 3 bases and the V segment lost 7 bases, leaving 11 bases of the junction unmatched. Germline CDR1 LNHDA, CDR2 SQIVND (reference sequence). The CDR3 sequence is 15 residues long. The CDR3 coding sequence is TGTGCCAGTACCCCTGAGACAGGGCCCCACTATGGCTACACCTTC. It encodes CASTPETGPHYGYTF.

This clone was picked up one time. The chain joins TRBV4-1 to TRBJ1-4; TRBD1 matches at 7 bases. This CDR3 has 15 amino acids. Germline V lookup: CDR1 MGHRA, CDR2 YSYEKL. Trimming removed 4 bases from V and 7 bases from J; junction bases left unmatched: 9. The CDR3 region is CASSPFRGAVEKLFF. The CDR3 DNA reads as TGCGCCAGCAGCCCCTTCAGGGGGGCAGTTGAAAAACTGTTTTTT.

V gene TRBV10-3 combines with J gene TRBJ2-7, with TRBD2 identical over 7 bases. The CDR3 sequence is 15 residues long. Trimming at V came to 2 bases and at J to 3 bases, leaving 7 bases not matched to a gene. Germline CDR1 and CDR2: ENHRY and SYGVKD. In DNA form, the CDR3 reads TGTGCCATCAGTGAGCCCACTGCGGGGGACTACGAGCAGTACTTC. Its translation is CAISEPTAGDYEQYF.

In this sample, this clone turned up a few times. This sequence joins TRBV7-2 and TRBJ1-5; D is unresolved. From germline, CDR1 is SGHTA and CDR2 FQGNSA. Trimming left V 4 bases short and J 7 bases short, with 17 bases between. The CDR3 contains 15 residues. CDR3 loop: CASSSLSEVTQPQHF. The CDR3 DNA follows: TGTGCCAGCAGCTCCCTGAGCGAGGTGACCCAGCCCCAGCATTTT.

The V gene is TRBV4-3, the J gene TRBJ2-5, with 10 bases lining up with TRBD1. The germline CDR1 and CDR2 sequences are LGHNA and YSLEER. V lost 4 bases to trimming and J lost 5 bases; unmatched junction nucleotides: 10. This CDR3 is built from 16 residues. CDR3 sequence: CASSLRGTGVLETQYF. As DNA, the CDR3 is TGCGCCAGCAGCCTCCGGGGGACAGGGGTATTGGAGACCCAGTACTTC.

This clone has more than one count but fewer than ten. The chain has TRBV10-3 and TRBJ1-5; 7 bases match TRBD1. Germline V CDR1 and CDR2: ENHRY, SYGVKD. CDR3 length equals 17 residues. V was pared by 5 bases and J by 0 bases, with 10 bases of the junction left unmatched. The CDR3, as DNA: TGTGCCATCAGTCCGACAGGGTATCAGAGTAGCAATCAGCCCCAGCATTTT. This translates into CAISPTGYQSSNQPQHF.

This chain joins TRBV5-1 and TRBJ1-1; the match to TRBD1 covers 7 bases. Germline V CDR1 and CDR2: SGHRS, YFSETQ. V trimming: 4 bases; J trimming: 8 bases; junction bases outside the gene matches: 17. The CDR3 sequence is 16 residues long. The CDR3 DNA sequence: TGCGCCAGCAGCCAACTGGCGGGACAGATACCCTCGGAAGCTTTCTTT. Translated: CASSQLAGQIPSEAFF.

The J gene is TRBJ2-3, the V gene TRBV5-1, with 7 bases identical to TRBD2. Germline CDR1 and CDR2: SGHRS and YFSETQ. J was trimmed by 2 bases and V by 4 bases; bases with no gene match: 7. CDR3 length equals 15 residues. CDR3 in amino acids: CASSPGGSHTDTQYF. As DNA, the CDR3 is TGCGCCAGCAGCCCCGGGGGGTCGCACACAGATACGCAGTATTTT. Together with reference TRBV5-1 and TRBJ2-3, the CDR3 gives the full variable domain: KAGVTQTPRYLIKTRGQQVTLSCSPISGHRSVSWYQQTPGQGLQFLFEYFSETQRNKGNFPGRFSGRQFSNSRSEMNVSTLELGDSALYLCASSPGGSHTDTQYFGPGTRLTVL.

The J gene is TRBJ1-2, the V gene TRBV7-2; D remains ambiguous. Trimming cost V 2 bases and J 1 base, with 11 bases left between them. The germline V gene encodes CDR1 SGHTA and CDR2 FQGNSA. CDR3 length: 15 residues. CDR3 nucleotides: TGTGCCAGCAGCTTAAATATGGGGTTTAACTATGGCTACACCTTC. Translating it yields CASSLNMGFNYGYTF.

V usage is TRBV6-1 and J usage is TRBJ1-1, with D perhaps TRBD1 (6 bases). The CDR3 is 14 residues long. Trimming pared 8 bases from V and 4 bases from J, leaving 17 bases between. Germline CDR1 and CDR2: MNHNS and SASEGT. Here the CDR3 reads CASETGSLSTEAFF. The CDR3 coding sequence is TGTGCCAGCGAAACAGGGTCGCTTTCCACTGAAGCTTTCTTT.

The chain is built from TRBV19 and TRBJ1-1; the D gene is possibly TRBD1 (6 bases). The CDR3 runs to 15 residues. CDR1 is LNHDA and CDR2 is SQIVND in the germline V gene (reference sequence). V lost 1 base and J 4 bases, leaving 13 bases between the germline ends. CDR3 DNA: TGTGCCAGTAGTATAGGTCAGACAGGTGCCACTGAAGCTTTCTTT. As protein: CASSIGQTGATEAFF.

The chain carries TRBV6-5 and TRBJ1-2; TRBD1 aligns across 11 bases. Trimming at V came to 6 bases and at J to 6 bases, leaving 3 bases not matched to a gene. Germline assignment: CDR1 MNHEY and CDR2 SVGAGI. The CDR3 length is 13 residues. DNA for the CDR3: TGTGCCAGCAGCTGGACAGGGGGCAATGGCTACACCTTC. This codes for CASSWTGGNGYTF.

The V and J genes are TRBV6-4 and TRBJ2-3; no reliable D call. Germline CDR1 and CDR2: MRHNA and SNTAGT. Trimming removed 10 bases at V and 0 bases at J, with 17 bases between. The CDR3 consists of 15 residues. CDR3 coding DNA: TGTGCCATCGAGCCGGTGTTGGCTAGCACAGATACGCAGTATTTT. Its translation is CAIEPVLASTDTQYF.